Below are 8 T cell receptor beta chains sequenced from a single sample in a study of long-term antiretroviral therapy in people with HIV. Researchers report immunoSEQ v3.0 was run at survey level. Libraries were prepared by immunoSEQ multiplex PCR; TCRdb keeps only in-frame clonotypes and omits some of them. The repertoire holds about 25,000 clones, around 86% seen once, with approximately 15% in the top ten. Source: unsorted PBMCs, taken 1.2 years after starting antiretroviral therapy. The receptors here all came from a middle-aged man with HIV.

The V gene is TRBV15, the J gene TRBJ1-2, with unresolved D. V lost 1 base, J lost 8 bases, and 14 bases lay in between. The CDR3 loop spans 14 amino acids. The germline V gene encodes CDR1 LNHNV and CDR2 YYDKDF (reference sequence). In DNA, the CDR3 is TGTGCCACCAGCAGAGGCCGGGGAGGAGGAGGCTACACCTTC. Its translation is CATSRGRGGGGYTF. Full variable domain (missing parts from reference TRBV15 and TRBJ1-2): DAMVIQNPRYQVTQFGKPVTLSCSQTLNHNVMYWYQQKSSQAPKLLFHYYDKDFNNEADTPDNFQSRRPNTSFCFLDIRSPGLGDTAMYLCATSRGRGGGGYTFGSGTRLTVV.

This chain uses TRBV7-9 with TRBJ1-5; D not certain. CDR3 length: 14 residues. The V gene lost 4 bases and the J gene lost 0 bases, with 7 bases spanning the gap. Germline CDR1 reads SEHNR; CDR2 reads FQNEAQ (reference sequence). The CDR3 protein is CASSSLFSNQPQHF. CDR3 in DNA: TGTGCCAGCAGCTCCTTATTTAGCAATCAGCCCCAGCATTTT.

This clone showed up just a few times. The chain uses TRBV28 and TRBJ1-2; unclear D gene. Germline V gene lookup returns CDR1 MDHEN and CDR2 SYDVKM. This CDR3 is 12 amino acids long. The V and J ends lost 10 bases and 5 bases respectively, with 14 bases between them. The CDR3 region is CAIADGEYGYTF. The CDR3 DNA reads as TGTGCCATCGCGGACGGGGAGTATGGCTACACCTTC.

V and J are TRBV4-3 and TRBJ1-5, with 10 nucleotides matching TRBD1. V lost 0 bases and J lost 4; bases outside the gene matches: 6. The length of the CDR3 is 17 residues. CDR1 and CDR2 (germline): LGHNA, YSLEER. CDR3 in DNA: TGCGCCAGCAGCCAAGACGGGACAGGGGATTGGAATCAGCCCCAGCATTTT. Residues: CASSQDGTGDWNQPQHF.

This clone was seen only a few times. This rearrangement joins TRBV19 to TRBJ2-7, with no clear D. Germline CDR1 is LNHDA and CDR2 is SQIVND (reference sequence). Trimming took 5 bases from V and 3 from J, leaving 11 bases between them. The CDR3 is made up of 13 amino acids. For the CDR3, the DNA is TGTGCCAGTAGTCACAGCCCCAACTACGAGCAGTACTTC. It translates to CASSHSPNYEQYF.

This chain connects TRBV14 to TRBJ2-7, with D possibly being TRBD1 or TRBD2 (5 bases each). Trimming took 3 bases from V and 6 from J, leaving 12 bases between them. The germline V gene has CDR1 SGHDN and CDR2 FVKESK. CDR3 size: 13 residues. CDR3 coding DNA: TGTGCCAGCAGCCACGGGACGTCTCTCGAGCAGTACTTC. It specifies CASSHGTSLEQYF. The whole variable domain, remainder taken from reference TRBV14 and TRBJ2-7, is EAGVTQFPSHSVIEKGQTVTLRCDPISGHDNLYWYRRVMGKEIKFLLHFVKESKQDESGMPNNRFLAERTGGTYSTLKVQPAELEDSGVYFCASSHGTSLEQYFGPGTRLTVT.

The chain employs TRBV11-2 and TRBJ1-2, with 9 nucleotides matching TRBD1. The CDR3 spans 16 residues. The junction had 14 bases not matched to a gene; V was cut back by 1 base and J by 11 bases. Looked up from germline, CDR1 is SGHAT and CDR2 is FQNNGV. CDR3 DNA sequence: TGTGCCAGCAGCTTAGGTCTTCGGGACAGGGTGATGAGTTACACCTTC. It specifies CASSLGLRDRVMSYTF.

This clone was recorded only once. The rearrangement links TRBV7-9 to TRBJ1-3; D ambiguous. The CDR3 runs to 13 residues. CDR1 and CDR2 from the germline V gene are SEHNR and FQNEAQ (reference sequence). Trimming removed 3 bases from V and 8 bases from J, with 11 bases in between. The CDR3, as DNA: TGTGCCAGCAGCTTGGCGACTGTTCACACCATATATTTT. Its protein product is CASSLATVHTIYF.